The 24 T cell receptor beta chains listed next were all sequenced from one sample in a study of T cell responses to AZD1222 COVID-19 vaccine. The protocol was immunoSEQ multiplex PCR, while the TCRdb copy is restricted to in-frame clones and leaves out a portion. This sample carries around 100,000 clones, just under 90% of them seen once, and the ten largest clones take more than 15%. Sequenced material: peripheral blood, taken on day 0 of AZD1222 vaccination. The receptors stem from an adult in good health.

The rearrangement joins TRBV27 to TRBJ2-1, with 8 bases that match TRBD1. Germline lookup yields CDR1 MNHEY and CDR2 SMNVEV (reference sequence). The CDR3 runs to 13 residues. Losses at the gene ends were 6 bases for V and 3 bases for J; bases not matched to a gene: 1. This CDR3 is CASRTGVYNEQFF. The DNA for the CDR3 is TGTGCCAGCAGGACAGGGGTCTACAATGAGCAGTTCTTC.

The chain employs TRBV19 and TRBJ1-2; 8 positions agree with TRBD1. Germline values: CDR1 LNHDA, CDR2 SQIVND (reference sequence). The CDR3 runs to 17 residues. Germline trimming cut 5 bases from V and 4 bases from J; bases unmatched to any gene: 15. The CDR3 loop is CASSVMGQEGRIYGYTF. The CDR3 coding sequence is TGTGCCAGTAGTGTGATGGGACAGGAAGGTAGGATCTATGGCTACACCTTC.

This chain links TRBV5-4 with TRBJ2-3; 10 positions agree with TRBD2. The germline gives CDR1 SGHNT, CDR2 YYREEE (reference sequence). The trim removed 3 bases at V and 5 bases at J, leaving 9 bases unmatched. The CDR3 runs 16 residues. The CDR3 nucleotides read TGTGCCAGCAGCTACGCTAGCGGGGGTTTAAAAGATACGCAGTATTTT. The encoded protein is CASSYASGGLKDTQYF. The full variable domain, with the rest looked up from reference TRBV5-4 and TRBJ2-3, is ETGVTQSPTHLIKTRGQQVTLRCSSQSGHNTVSWYQQALGQGPQFIFQYYREEENGRGNFPPRFSGLQFPNYSSELNVNALELDDSALYLCASSYASGGLKDTQYFGPGTRLTVL.

In regard to this clone: Other DNA sequences in this specimen translate into the identical CDR3. This chain uses TRBV3-1 (or the pseudogene TRBV3-2) with TRBJ1-3; D ambiguous. Trimming removed 2 bases at V and 4 bases at J, with 6 bases between. Germline-derived CDR1 and CDR2 are LGHDT and YNNKEL (reference sequence). The CDR3 has 13 amino acids. The CDR3 region has the DNA TGTGCCAGCAGCCAAAGGAGGGGAAACACCATATATTTT. It codes for CASSQRRGNTIYF.

The table lists this clone with a count of one. The gene calls are TRBV19 and TRBJ2-1; TRBD2 matches 14 bases. CDR3 size: 18 residues. The J segment lost 0 bases and the V segment lost 5 bases, leaving 6 bases of the junction unmatched. CDR1 and CDR2 (germline): LNHDA, SQIVND (reference sequence). This CDR3 is CASSSRTSGGSSYNEQFF. CDR3 in DNA: TGTGCCAGTAGTTCCCGGACTAGCGGGGGGAGCTCCTACAATGAGCAGTTCTTC.

The chain combines TRBV19 with TRBJ1-2, with 7 positions matching TRBD1. CDR3 length: 13 amino acids. The germline gives CDR1 LNHDA, CDR2 SQIVND (reference sequence). Trimming removed 4 bases from V and 6 bases from J; junction bases left unmatched: 5. CDR3 region: CASSTRGDHGYTF. The CDR3 nucleotides read TGTGCCAGTAGTACCAGGGGGGACCATGGCTACACCTTC.

J is TRBJ2-3 and V is TRBV7-3; 8 bases align to TRBD2. Germline-derived CDR1 and CDR2 are SGHTA and FQGTGA. V lost 5 bases and J lost 6; bases outside the gene matches: 10. This CDR3 is 15 amino acids long. The DNA for the CDR3 is TGTGCCAGCAGCCCCGGAGGACTAGCCGTCGATACGCAGTATTTT. Its protein product is CASSPGGLAVDTQYF.

V is TRBV7-6 and J is TRBJ2-7; D might be TRBD2 (5 bases). CDR1 SGHVS and CDR2 FNYEAQ come from the germline V gene. The CDR3 runs 17 residues. The V end lost 1 base, the J end lost 6 bases, and 22 bases lay between the germline ends. The CDR3 coding sequence is TGTGCCAGCAGCTTAGAGTCCCCCCGGGAAATATTAGGCGAGCAGTACTTC. The encoded protein is CASSLESPREILGEQYF.

The gene calls are TRBV27 and TRBJ2-3; 10 positions match TRBD1. Germline CDR1 reads MNHEY; CDR2 reads SMNVEV (reference sequence). The CDR3 loop spans 13 amino acids. Germline trimming cut 10 bases from V and 4 bases from J; bases unmatched to any gene: 5. CDR3 in DNA: TGTGCCACCCGGACAGGGGGATCAGATACGCAGTATTTT. Protein: CATRTGGSDTQYF.

In its sample, this clone was seen once. The chain joins TRBV7-9 to TRBJ1-6; D may be TRBD1 (5 bases). CDR1 SEHNR and CDR2 FQNEAQ come from the germline V gene (reference sequence). This CDR3 spans 15 amino acids. Deletions cut 5 bases from V and 9 bases from J, with 17 bases between. This CDR3 reads CASSPRGGIVSPLHF. The DNA for the CDR3 is TGTGCCAGCAGCCCCCGCGGGGGGATTGTTTCACCCCTCCACTTT.

The rearrangement uses TRBV6-2 or TRBV6-3 and TRBJ2-1; 12 bases line up with TRBD2. The CDR3 has 19 residues. Per the germline V gene, CDR1 is MNHEY and CDR2 is SVGEGT. V gave up 2 bases and J gave up 2 bases; unmatched junction bases: 10. The CDR3: CASSYPLAGGLFTYNEQFF. CDR3 DNA: TGTGCCAGCAGTTACCCTCTAGCGGGAGGGCTCTTTACCTACAATGAGCAGTTCTTC.

V usage is TRBV4-3 and J usage is TRBJ1-1; perhaps TRBD1 as D (5 bases). The CDR3 runs 16 residues. V lost 2 bases and J lost 0, with 13 bases in between. CDR1 is LGHNA and CDR2 is YSLEER in the germline V gene. CDR3 sequence (DNA): TGCGCCAGCAGCCAACCTGGGACGGGGATGAACACTGAAGCTTTCTTT. Translated: CASSQPGTGMNTEAFF.

The chain employs TRBV6-5 and TRBJ1-4; 11 bases map to TRBD1. Germline loops: CDR1 MNHEY, CDR2 SVGAGI. Trimming at V came to 4 bases and at J to 6 bases, leaving 7 bases not matched to a gene. The CDR3 sequence is 16 residues long. As DNA, the CDR3 is TGTGCCAGCAGTTTTCGACCGGGACAGGGGGATGAAAAACTGTTTTTT. It codes for CASSFRPGQGDEKLFF.

V is TRBV2 and J is TRBJ2-3; TRBD1 matches 7 bases. V dropped 8 bases and J dropped 4; count of bases not matched to a gene: 6. The CDR3 runs 13 residues. Per germline, CDR1 SNHLY and CDR2 FYNNEI. CDR3 sequence reads: CASQDRAADTQYF. The DNA for the CDR3 is TGTGCCAGCCAAGACAGGGCCGCAGATACGCAGTATTTT.

V usage is TRBV6-5 and J usage is TRBJ1-1, with TRBD1 matching 7 bases. Germline CDR1 reads MNHEY; CDR2 reads SVGAGI. The CDR3 loop spans 14 amino acids. V lost 0 bases, J lost 9 bases, and 7 bases stayed unmatched. The CDR3 sequence: CASSYSDRDSKAFF. In DNA, the CDR3 is TGTGCCAGCAGTTACTCAGACCGGGACAGTAAAGCTTTCTTT.

V and J are TRBV28 and TRBJ1-2; the D is unclear. Trimming left V 6 bases short and J 2 bases short, with 7 bases between. This CDR3 region has 12 residues. Germline V CDR1 and CDR2: MDHEN, SYDVKM. CDR3: CASRPGNYGYTF. As DNA, the CDR3 is TGTGCCAGCAGGCCAGGAAACTATGGCTACACCTTC.

The rearrangement uses TRBV12-2 and TRBJ2-7; the table's D call, TRBD2, has no DNA check behind it. TRBV12-2 is assigned pseudogene status. The CDR3 sequence is 15 residues long. The CDR3 is CASRLRLAGPYEQYF. The CDR3 coding sequence is TGTGCAAGTCGCTTAAGACTAGCGGGGCCCTACGAGCAGTACTTC.

This clone appeared a single time. J is TRBJ2-6 and V is TRBV7-3, with TRBD1 identical over 10 bases. CDR1 is SGHTA, CDR2 FQGTGA, per germline. Losses at the gene ends were 1 base for V and 0 bases for J; bases not matched to a gene: 12. This CDR3 has 21 amino acids. In nucleotides, the CDR3 is TGTGCCAGCAGCTTAAAGGGACAGGGGAGCTATCCCCCCTCTGGGGCCAACGTCCTGACTTTC. Translation: CASSLKGQGSYPPSGANVLTF.

This chain links TRBV21-1 with TRBJ1-1. TRBV21-1 is noted as a pseudogene. The CDR3 loop spans 11 amino acids. Here the CDR3 reads CASRDYTEAFF. In DNA form, the CDR3 reads TGTGCCAGCAGGGATTACACTGAAGCTTTCTTT.

CDR3 residues: CASSFVAGEYNEQFF. In DNA, the CDR3 is TGTGCCAGCAGCTTTGTAGCGGGGGAATACAATGAGCAGTTCTTC. J is TRBJ2-1 and V is TRBV5-8; the match to TRBD2 covers 9 bases. V lost 2 bases to trimming and J lost 4 bases; unmatched junction nucleotides: 4. This CDR3 spans 15 amino acids. Germline V CDR1 and CDR2: SGHTS, YDEGEE.

The chain recombines TRBV18 with TRBJ1-3; 8 bases match TRBD1. The CDR3 loop spans 16 amino acids. Germline V gene data show CDR1 as KGHSH and CDR2 as LQKENI. Germline trimming cut 3 bases from V and 4 bases from J; bases unmatched to any gene: 8. CDR3 loop: CASSPNWQGAGNTIYF. In DNA, the CDR3 is TGTGCCAGCTCACCGAACTGGCAGGGGGCAGGAAACACCATATATTTT.

The chain employs TRBV3-1 (or the pseudogene TRBV3-2) and TRBJ1-5, with D maybe TRBD1 (5 bases). Germline CDR1 and CDR2: LGHDT and YNNKEL (reference sequence). This CDR3 is built from 11 residues. Trimming pared 8 bases from V and 4 bases from J, leaving 6 bases between. The CDR3, as DNA: TGTGCCAGCGGGGGAAATCAGCCCCAGCATTTT. This translates into CASGGNQPQHF.

The rearrangement links TRBV29-1 to TRBJ2-3; D call uncertain. Germline loops: CDR1 SQVTM, CDR2 ANQGSEA. V dropped 2 bases and J dropped 0 bases, with 3 bases sitting between them. CDR3 length: 12 residues. The CDR3: CSVEPSTDTQYF. CDR3 DNA sequence: TGCAGCGTTGAACCCAGCACAGATACGCAGTATTTT.

This chain links TRBV4-2 with TRBJ1-6, with no clear D. V lost 4 bases and J 9 bases, leaving 19 bases between the germline ends. CDR3 size: 16 residues. Germline CDR1 reads LGHNA; CDR2 reads YNFKEQ. CDR3 bases: TGTGCCAGCAGCCGACTTCAACTTCCGGCCCGTTCACCCCTCCACTTT. Amino acid sequence: CASSRLQLPARSPLHF.